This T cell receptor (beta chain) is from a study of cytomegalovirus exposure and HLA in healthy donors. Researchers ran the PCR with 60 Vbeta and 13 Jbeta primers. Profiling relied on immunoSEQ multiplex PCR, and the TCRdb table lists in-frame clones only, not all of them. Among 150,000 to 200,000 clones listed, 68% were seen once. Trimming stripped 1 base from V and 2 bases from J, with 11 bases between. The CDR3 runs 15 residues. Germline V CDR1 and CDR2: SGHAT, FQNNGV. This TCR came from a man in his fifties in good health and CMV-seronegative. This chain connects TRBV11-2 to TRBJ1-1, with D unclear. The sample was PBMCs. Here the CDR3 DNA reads TGTGCCAGCAGCTTAGGCGGTTCCCTCAACACTGAAGCTTTCTTT. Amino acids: CASSLGGSLNTEAFF.